In its sample, the clone carrying this T cell receptor (beta chain) was seen a few times. Its antigen is not known. The record originates from a study of cytomegalovirus exposure and HLA in healthy donors. Primers for the PCR totalled 60 Vbeta and 13 Jbeta. Sequencing used immunoSEQ multiplex PCR; TCRdb keeps in-frame clones, though not all of them. The sample has more than 250,000 clones; 85% to 90% are singletons. Germline V gene data show CDR1 as WNHNN and CDR2 as SYGVQD (reference sequence). The CDR3 length is 15 residues. Trimming removed 3 bases from V and 6 bases from J; junction bases left unmatched: 7. Study observations and caveats: In a later analysis, several top co-occurrence clusters appeared linked to parvovirus B19, influenza, CMV and Epstein-Barr virus.

The rearrangement joins TRBV10-1 to TRBJ1-4, with TRBD1 matching over 7 bases. The sequence derives from a young woman in good health and CMV-seronegative. The sample consisted of PBMCs. CDR3 nucleotide sequence: TGCGCCAGCAGTGATCCCAGGGGGAGGTATGAAAAACTGTTTTTT. This gives the protein CASSDPRGRYEKLFF.